This paragraph covers one T cell receptor (beta chain) sequence. This record belongs to a study of blood T cell repertoires in COVID-19. At the level of the study: The origin of the acute and convalescent COVID-19 samples was the United States, Italy and Spain. T cells, B-cell-depleted T cells, or PBMCs provided the cDNA or gDNA that served as material.

TCRdb's copy holds only in-frame clones and misses some; the assay was immunoSEQ multiplex PCR. The sample holds 200,000 to 300,000 clones; around 80% are singletons and the top ten take approximately 4%. The CDR3 is 11 amino acids. The V gene end was trimmed by 8 bases and the J gene end by 12 bases; junction bases not matched to a gene: 6. CDR1 and CDR2 (germline): LNHDA, SQIVND (reference sequence). J is TRBJ2-1 and V is TRBV19; 8 positions agree with TRBD2. The source material was peripheral blood. The TCR originated in a man aged 55 to 70 with acute or convalescent COVID-19. The CDR3 region has the DNA TGTGCCAGTCGGGAGGGACCGCGGCAGTTCTTC. This gives the protein CASREGPRQFF.